This T cell receptor beta chain appears in the sequencing data of a study of identical twins. Study-wide findings and caveats: Whereas memory repertoires showed no such difference, abundant cord blood beta clonotypes carried fewer insertions.

TCRdb reprocessed the 5' RACE reads with MiXCR, giving one entry per CDR3 protein. The table shows about 690,000 distinct CDR3 sequences, with 5.5% to 6.5% occurring only once. V was shortened by 5 bases and J by 5 bases, with 13 bases between the two germline ends. CDR3 length: 14 residues. This clonotype showed up many times. The antigen remains unidentified. This clonotype was obtained from a man younger than 30 in good health. The sequenced sample consisted of naive T cells sorted from blood. V gene TRBV12-3 or TRBV12-4 combines with J gene TRBJ1-3, with D possibly being TRBD1 (6 bases). The CDR3 is CASSHSGTRNTIYF. The DNA for the CDR3 is TGTGCCAGCAGTCACTCCGGGACACGAAACACCATATATTTT.